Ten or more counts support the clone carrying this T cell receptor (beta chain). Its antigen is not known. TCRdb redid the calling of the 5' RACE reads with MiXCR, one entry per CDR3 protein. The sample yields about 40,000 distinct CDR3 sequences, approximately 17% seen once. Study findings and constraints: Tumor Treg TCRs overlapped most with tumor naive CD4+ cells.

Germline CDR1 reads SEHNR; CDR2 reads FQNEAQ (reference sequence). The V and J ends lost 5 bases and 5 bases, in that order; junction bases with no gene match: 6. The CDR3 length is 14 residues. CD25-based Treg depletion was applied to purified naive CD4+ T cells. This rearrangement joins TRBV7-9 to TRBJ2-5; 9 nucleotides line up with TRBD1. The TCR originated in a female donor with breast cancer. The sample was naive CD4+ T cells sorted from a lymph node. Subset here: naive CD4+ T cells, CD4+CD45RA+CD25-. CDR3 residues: CASSHGQGLETQYF. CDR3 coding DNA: TGTGCCAGCAGCCACGGACAGGGGTTGGAGACCCAGTACTTC.